What follows are 26 T cell receptor beta chains derived from one specimen sequenced in a study of cytomegalovirus exposure and HLA in healthy donors. A multiplex PCR was run with 60 Vbeta primers and 13 Jbeta primers. Sequencing used immunoSEQ multiplex PCR; TCRdb keeps in-frame clones, though not all of them. The sample consists of approximately 100,000 clones, under 80% of them appearing once. The sequencing sample was made of PBMCs. The receptors derive from a human donor in good health.

The genes are TRBV19 and TRBJ1-5; D uncertain. From germline, CDR1 is LNHDA and CDR2 SQIVND (reference sequence). The length of the CDR3 is 15 residues. Trimming shortened V by 2 bases and J by 6 bases, and 14 bases separated the two germline ends. CDR3 amino acids: CASSISAARSQPQHF. The DNA for the CDR3 is TGTGCCAGTAGTATATCTGCGGCACGCAGTCAGCCCCAGCATTTT.

Points on this clone: An end of the junction differs from the germline gene, which may be a read error. J is TRBJ2-6 and V is TRBV12-5; perhaps TRBD2 as D (6 bases). This CDR3 contains 14 residues. Per the germline V gene, CDR1 is LGHNT and CDR2 is FRNRAP. CDR3 DNA: TGTGCTAGTGTAAGGGAGGCTGGGGCCGACGTCCTGACTTTC. Translated, it gives CASVREAGADVLTF.

CDR3: CAWRPSGGASGNTIYF. The CDR3 coding sequence is TGTGCCTGGAGGCCTTCAGGGGGCGCCTCTGGAAACACCATATATTTT. The chain combines TRBV30 with TRBJ1-3; 8 bases fit TRBD1. CDR3 length equals 16 residues. Trimming cost V 3 bases and J 0 bases; bases outside gene matches: 7. The germline CDR1 and CDR2 sequences are GTSNPN and SVGIG (reference sequence).

The rearrangement links TRBV7-9 to TRBJ1-2; D possibly corresponds to TRBD1 (5 bases). Germline CDR1 reads SEHNR; CDR2 reads FQNEAQ (reference sequence). The CDR3 has 13 residues. V was clipped by 5 bases and J by 2 bases, with 9 bases between them. The CDR3 loop reads CASSTTANYGYTF. In DNA, the CDR3 is TGTGCCAGCAGCACGACAGCAAACTATGGCTACACCTTC.

The rearrangement uses TRBV5-6 and TRBJ1-3; tentative D call: TRBD1 (5 bases). From germline, CDR1 is SGHDT and CDR2 YYEEEE. The CDR3 contains 13 residues. V shed 10 bases and J shed 7 bases, with 18 bases lying between them. The CDR3 here is CAAQKPAGNTIYF. As DNA, the CDR3 is TGTGCCGCGCAAAAGCCCGCAGGGAACACCATATATTTT.

The rearrangement links TRBV5-1 to TRBJ2-7, with D perhaps matching TRBD1 (6 bases). Germline CDR1 and CDR2: SGHRS and YFSETQ. V gave up 0 bases and J gave up 3 bases, with 16 bases separating them. The CDR3 has 16 amino acids. The CDR3 sequence is CASSLDGTRLSYEQYF. For the CDR3, the DNA is TGCGCCAGCAGCTTGGATGGGACACGACTAAGCTACGAGCAGTACTTC.

This clone has more than one count but fewer than ten. The genes are TRBV30 and TRBJ1-1; D is unresolved. V dropped 7 bases and J dropped 1 base, with 10 bases sitting between them. Germline V lookup: CDR1 GTSNPN, CDR2 SVGIG (reference sequence). The CDR3 consists of 12 residues. CDR3 region: CASKTGNTEAFF. CDR3 DNA: TGTGCCTCCAAGACGGGGAACACTGAAGCTTTCTTT.

This clone was recorded a few times. The chain links TRBV6-1 to TRBJ1-4, with a tentative D call TRBD1 (5 bases). The CDR3 is 16 amino acids. Germline V gene lookup returns CDR1 MNHNS and CDR2 SASEGT. V was cut by 3 bases and J by 8 bases, with 19 bases left in between. This chain's CDR3 is CASSEDKIPGLEKLFF. Written as DNA, the CDR3 is TGTGCCAGCAGTGAGGACAAAATACCTGGGTTGGAAAAACTGTTTTTT.

V and J are TRBV27 and TRBJ1-1; tentative D call: TRBD1 (5 bases). Germline lookup yields CDR1 MNHEY and CDR2 SMNVEV (reference sequence). Trimming took off 3 bases at V and 4 bases at J, with 12 bases between the two ends. There are 14 residues in the CDR3. CDR3 sequence: CASSLGEGSTEAFF. As DNA, the CDR3 is TGTGCCAGCAGTTTGGGGGAGGGTAGCACTGAAGCTTTCTTT.

The genes are TRBV6-1 and TRBJ2-7; the match to TRBD2 covers 13 bases. Looked up from germline, CDR1 is MNHNS and CDR2 is SASEGT. The V segment lost 4 bases and the J segment 2 bases; nucleotides outside the gene matches: 2. The CDR3 loop spans 15 amino acids. CDR3 sequence (DNA): TGTGCCAGCAGTGTCGGACTAGCGGGAGCCTACGAGCAGTACTTC. This codes for CASSVGLAGAYEQYF.

V gene TRBV7-6 combines with J gene TRBJ2-1; TRBD1 is a possible D gene (5 bases). CDR1 and CDR2 (germline): SGHVS, FNYEAQ. The CDR3 spans 13 residues. V was trimmed by 5 bases and J by 3 bases, leaving 8 bases between them. The CDR3 region is CASSGRDYNEQFF. For the CDR3, the DNA is TGTGCCAGCAGCGGCAGGGACTACAATGAGCAGTTCTTC.

By frequency in the sample, this clone is medium-sized. The J gene is TRBJ2-7, the V gene TRBV4-2; possible D gene TRBD2, 6 bases. Trimming cost V 1 base and J 4 bases, with 11 bases left between them. The CDR3 has 14 residues. Germline CDR1 reads LGHNA; CDR2 reads YNFKEQ. CDR3 in DNA: TGTGCCAGCAGCCAAGCCCCGGGGGTGTACGAGCAGTACTTC. It specifies CASSQAPGVYEQYF.

This chain connects TRBV5-8 to TRBJ1-2, with 7 bases matching TRBD1. The CDR3 covers 14 residues. Per germline, CDR1 SGHTS and CDR2 YDEGEE. After removal of 3 bases from V and 7 bases from J, the junction contained 9 bases not matched to a gene. The CDR3 DNA is TGTGCCAGCAGCTCGGACCGACAGGGTGCTGGCTACACCTTC. This gives the protein CASSSDRQGAGYTF.

The J gene is TRBJ1-1, the V gene TRBV6-5; weak D call: TRBD1 (5 bases). The CDR3 covers 15 residues. Germline CDR1 reads MNHEY; CDR2 reads SVGAGI. Trimming took 0 bases from V and 11 from J, leaving 19 bases between them. CDR3: CASSYSSGRTRDAFF. CDR3 coding DNA: TGTGCCAGCAGTTACTCTAGCGGACGGACACGTGATGCTTTCTTT.

This rearrangement joins TRBV5-1 to TRBJ2-7; 8 positions match TRBD1. With V trimmed by 6 bases and J by 5 bases, 10 bases remained unmatched. Per the germline V gene, CDR1 is SGHRS and CDR2 is YFSETQ. The CDR3 contains 14 residues. The chain's CDR3 is CASTPLAGGDEQYF. The CDR3 DNA reads as TGCGCCAGCACCCCTTTGGCAGGGGGCGACGAGCAGTACTTC.

The gene calls are TRBV15 and TRBJ1-2, with 8 bases aligning to TRBD1. Per the germline V gene, CDR1 is LNHNV and CDR2 is YYDKDF (reference sequence). The junction had 2 bases not matched to a gene; V was cut back by 0 bases and J by 2 bases. This CDR3 comprises 15 residues. This CDR3 reads CATSREGQGNYGYTF. CDR3 sequence (DNA): TGTGCCACCAGCAGAGAAGGACAGGGAAACTATGGCTACACCTTC.

This clone was seen just once. This CDR3 is CASSYRPGQGLNTIYF. In DNA, the CDR3 is TGTGCCAGCAGTTACCGCCCGGGACAGGGGTTGAACACCATATATTTT. J is TRBJ1-3 and V is TRBV6-5; the match to TRBD1 covers 10 bases. This CDR3 is built from 16 residues. V lost 2 bases, J lost 7 bases, and 8 bases stayed unmatched. Looked up from germline, CDR1 is MNHEY and CDR2 is SVGAGI.

This chain joins TRBV10-3 and TRBJ2-7; 11 nucleotides match TRBD2. Germline V gene lookup returns CDR1 ENHRY and CDR2 SYGVKD. V lost 2 bases, J lost 3 bases, and 9 bases stayed unmatched. CDR3 length: 17 residues. This CDR3 is CAISEPTGLAVHYEQYF. The DNA of the CDR3 is TGTGCCATCAGTGAGCCAACGGGACTAGCGGTTCACTACGAGCAGTACTTC.

The chain combines TRBV30 with TRBJ2-2; TRBD2 aligns across 14 bases. The CDR3 has 19 amino acids. After removal of 0 bases from V and 4 bases from J, the junction contained 10 bases not matched to a gene. Per germline, CDR1 GTSNPN and CDR2 SVGIG (reference sequence). CDR3 nucleotide sequence: TGTGCCTGGAGTGTACGACTAGCGGGAGGGCCAATTGGCACCGGGGAGCTGTTTTTT. Amino acid sequence: CAWSVRLAGGPIGTGELFF.

The chain's CDR3 is CAWAKTGGLYNEQFF. The CDR3 nucleotides are TGTGCCTGGGCTAAGACAGGGGGTCTTTACAATGAGCAGTTCTTC. V is TRBV30 and J is TRBJ2-1; 9 bases align to TRBD1. The ends lost 5 bases at V and 4 bases at J; junction bases unmatched: 9. This CDR3 region has 15 residues. Germline CDR1 is GTSNPN and CDR2 is SVGIG (reference sequence). Full variable domain (missing parts from reference TRBV30 and TRBJ2-1): SQTIHQWPATLVQPVGSPLSLECTVEGTSNPNLYWYRQAAGRGLQLLFYSVGIGQISSEVPQNLSASRPQDRQFILSSKKLLLSDSGFYLCAWAKTGGLYNEQFFGPGTRLTVL.

This sequence joins TRBV29-1 and TRBJ2-1; weak D call: TRBD1 (5 bases). This CDR3 is built from 15 residues. The ends were cut back, 7 bases at V and 1 base at J, with 17 bases in the middle. Germline CDR1 is SQVTM and CDR2 is ANQGSEA. The CDR3 DNA sequence: TGCAGCGGTACAGGTTACCAAAGTTCCTACAATGAGCAGTTCTTC. Protein product: CSGTGYQSSYNEQFF.

The CDR3: CASSPLTPPLAGALPYEQYF. DNA of the CDR3: TGTGCCAGCAGCCCACTGACCCCCCCGCTAGCGGGGGCCTTGCCCTACGAGCAGTACTTC. The chain recombines TRBV5-8 with TRBJ2-7; 10 positions agree with TRBD2. V was pared by 4 bases and J by 2 bases, with 21 bases of the junction left unmatched. Germline CDR1 and CDR2: SGHTS and YDEGEE. The CDR3 sequence is 20 residues long.

J is TRBJ1-5 and V is TRBV7-8; D possibly corresponds to TRBD1 (6 bases). V lost 1 base and J 5 bases, leaving 12 bases between the germline ends. CDR3 length: 15 residues. Per the germline V gene, CDR1 is SGHVS and CDR2 is FQNEAQ. The CDR3 loop reads CASSLDPGDDQPQHF. CDR3 sequence (DNA): TGTGCCAGCAGCTTAGATCCAGGGGACGATCAGCCCCAGCATTTT.

The CDR3 coding sequence is TGTGCCAGCTCACGGACAGGGGTGGGCGCTGGAAACACCATATATTTT. Protein sequence: CASSRTGVGAGNTIYF. V usage is TRBV18 and J usage is TRBJ1-3, with TRBD1 matching 9 bases. This CDR3 comprises 16 residues. J gave up 2 bases and V 4 bases, and 6 bases lay outside the gene matches. Per the germline V gene, CDR1 is KGHSH and CDR2 is LQKENI.

The V call is TRBV5-6, the J call TRBJ2-7; perhaps TRBD1 as D (6 bases). The germline V and J ends were trimmed by 3 bases and 0 bases, with 10 bases remaining between them. This CDR3 comprises 14 residues. Germline CDR1 reads SGHDT; CDR2 reads YYEEEE. The CDR3 DNA reads TGTGCCAGCAGCTCGACAGGTTCCTCCTACGAGCAGTACTTC. Amino acid sequence: CASSSTGSSYEQYF.

The rearrangement links TRBV2 to TRBJ1-5, with D possibly being TRBD1 (6 bases). CDR1 is SNHLY and CDR2 is FYNNEI in the germline V gene. The V end was cut by 9 bases, the J end by 5 bases, with 20 bases between. The CDR3 contains 15 residues. The CDR3 nucleotides read TGTGCCAGTTCCCGGGACAACCCACAAGATCAGCCCCAGCATTTT. As protein: CASSRDNPQDQPQHF. Looking up the rest from reference TRBV2 and TRBJ1-5 gives the full variable domain: EPEVTQTPSHQVTQMGQEVILRCVPISNHLYFYWYRQILGQKVEFLVSFYNNEISEKSEIFDDQFSVERPDGSNFTLKIRSTKLEDSAMYFCASSRDNPQDQPQHFGDGTRLSIL.